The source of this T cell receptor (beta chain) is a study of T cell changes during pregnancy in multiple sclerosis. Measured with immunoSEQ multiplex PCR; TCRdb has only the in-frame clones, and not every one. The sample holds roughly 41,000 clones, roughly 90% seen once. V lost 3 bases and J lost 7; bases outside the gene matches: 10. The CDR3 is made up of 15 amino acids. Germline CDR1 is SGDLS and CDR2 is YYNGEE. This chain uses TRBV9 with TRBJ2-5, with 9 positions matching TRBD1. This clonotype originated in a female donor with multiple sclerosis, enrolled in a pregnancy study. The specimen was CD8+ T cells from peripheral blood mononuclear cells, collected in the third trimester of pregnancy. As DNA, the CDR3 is TGTGCCAGCAGCGAGGGGGGGACAGGGTATGGGACCCAGTACTTC. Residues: CASSEGGTGYGTQYF.